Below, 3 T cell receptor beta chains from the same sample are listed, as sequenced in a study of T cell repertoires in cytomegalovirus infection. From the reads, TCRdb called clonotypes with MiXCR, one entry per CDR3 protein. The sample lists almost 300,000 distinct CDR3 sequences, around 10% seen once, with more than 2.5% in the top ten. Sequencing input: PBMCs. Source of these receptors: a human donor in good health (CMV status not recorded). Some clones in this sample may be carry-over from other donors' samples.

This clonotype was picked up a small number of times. The CDR3 region has the DNA TGCAGTGCTTCTCTAGTTGGCACGGGAGGTTCACCCCTCCACTTT. Protein sequence: CSASLVGTGGSPLHF. The gene calls are TRBV20-1 and TRBJ1-6; D uncertain. Looked up from germline, CDR1 is DFQATT and CDR2 is SNEGSKA (reference sequence). CDR3 length: 15 residues. The V gene lost 5 bases and the J gene lost 9 bases, with 20 bases spanning the gap.

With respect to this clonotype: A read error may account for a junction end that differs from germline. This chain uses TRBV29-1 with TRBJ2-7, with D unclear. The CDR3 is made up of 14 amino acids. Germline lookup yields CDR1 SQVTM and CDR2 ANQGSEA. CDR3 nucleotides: TGCAGCGTTGCTACTATGGGTGGATCCTACAAGCAGTACTTC. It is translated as CSVATMGGSYKQYF.

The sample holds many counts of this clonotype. The CDR3 DNA sequence: TGTGCCAGCATAGGACAGGGGAAAGAGACCCAGTACTTC. This gives the protein CASIGQGKETQYF. V and J are TRBV28 and TRBJ2-5, with TRBD1 matching over 9 bases. Germline V gives CDR1 MDHEN, CDR2 SYDVKM. J gave up 3 bases and V 7 bases, and 3 bases lay outside the gene matches. This CDR3 spans 13 amino acids.